The sequence of this TCR beta chain was determined in a study of cytomegalovirus exposure and HLA in healthy donors. Germline CDR1 SGHNT, CDR2 YENEEA. V shed 6 bases, J shed 6 bases, and the junction held 13 bases outside the gene matches. This CDR3 comprises 16 residues. Use of 60 Vbeta and 13 Jbeta primers characterized the PCR. Measured with immunoSEQ multiplex PCR; TCRdb has only the in-frame clones, and not every one. The sample records 200,000 or so clones, 70% to 80% being singletons. The chain combines TRBV11-3 with TRBJ2-2; 7 bases are shared with TRBD2. The material sequenced was PBMCs. This TCR was recovered from a woman in her twenties or thirties in good health and CMV-seronegative. This CDR3 reads CASSKPHQGGSGELFF. The CDR3 DNA reads TGTGCCAGCAGTAAACCTCATCAGGGAGGGTCCGGGGAGCTGTTTTTT.